The next 6 T cell receptor beta chains were all read from a single sample in a study of blood T cell repertoires in COVID-19. The assay was immunoSEQ multiplex PCR, and TCRdb's table has in-frame clones only and misses some. This sample has 130,000 to 150,000 clones; roughly 79% occur once, and the top ten carry 8% to 9%. The source material was peripheral blood. All receptors come from a human donor with acute or convalescent COVID-19. The donor label of this sample is uncertain.

The genes are TRBV30 and TRBJ1-5; D call uncertain. Germline values: CDR1 GTSNPN, CDR2 SVGIG (reference sequence). This CDR3 is 14 amino acids long. Trimming shortened V by 2 bases and J by 0 bases, and 8 bases separated the two germline ends. Written as DNA, the CDR3 is TGTGCCTGGAGTCCAGACAATAGCAATCAGCCCCAGCATTTT. Its translation is CAWSPDNSNQPQHF.

This clone was detected only once. The chain joins TRBV5-4 to TRBJ1-1; the match to TRBD1 covers 8 bases. V was clipped by 3 bases and J by 1 base; unmatched bases: 5. CDR3 length equals 15 residues. Germline V gives CDR1 SGHNT, CDR2 YYREEE (reference sequence). The CDR3 loop reads CASSSNRGKNTEAFF. The CDR3 nucleotides read TGTGCCAGCAGCTCTAACAGGGGGAAGAACACTGAAGCTTTCTTT.

J is TRBJ1-5 and V is TRBV6-5; D gene unclear. This CDR3 spans 12 amino acids. Trimming removed 6 bases from V and 4 bases from J, with 7 bases in between. Germline values: CDR1 MNHEY, CDR2 SVGAGI. The CDR3 nucleotides are TGTGCCAGCAGCCGCTATAATCAGCCCCAGCATTTT. Translated, it gives CASSRYNQPQHF.

This chain connects TRBV7-8 to TRBJ2-2; the D gene is possibly TRBD1 (5 bases). CDR3 length: 15 amino acids. Trimming removed 4 bases from V and 4 bases from J, with 13 bases in between. Germline loops: CDR1 SGHVS, CDR2 FQNEAQ. For the CDR3, the DNA is TGTGCCAGCAGCTCGATACAGGTGTCCACCGGGGAGCTGTTTTTT. Amino acid sequence: CASSSIQVSTGELFF.

In its sample, this clone was seen once. The J gene is TRBJ2-1, the V gene TRBV7-6, with 9 bases that match TRBD1. The germline CDR1 and CDR2 sequences are SGHVS and FNYEAQ. J gave up 4 bases and V 5 bases, and 15 bases lay outside the gene matches. The length of the CDR3 is 18 residues. The chain's CDR3 is CASSPLHPRTGVYNEQFF. The DNA for the CDR3 is TGTGCCAGCAGCCCCCTACACCCCCGGACAGGGGTATACAATGAGCAGTTCTTC.

The chain couples TRBV11-3 to TRBJ2-1, with 8 bases matching TRBD2. After removal of 4 bases from V and 6 bases from J, the junction contained 2 bases not matched to a gene. The germline gives CDR1 SGHNT, CDR2 YENEEA. The CDR3 is 13 amino acids. The CDR3 DNA sequence: TGTGCCAGCAGCTCCGGGACTAGCAATGAGCAGTTCTTC. Its translation is CASSSGTSNEQFF.